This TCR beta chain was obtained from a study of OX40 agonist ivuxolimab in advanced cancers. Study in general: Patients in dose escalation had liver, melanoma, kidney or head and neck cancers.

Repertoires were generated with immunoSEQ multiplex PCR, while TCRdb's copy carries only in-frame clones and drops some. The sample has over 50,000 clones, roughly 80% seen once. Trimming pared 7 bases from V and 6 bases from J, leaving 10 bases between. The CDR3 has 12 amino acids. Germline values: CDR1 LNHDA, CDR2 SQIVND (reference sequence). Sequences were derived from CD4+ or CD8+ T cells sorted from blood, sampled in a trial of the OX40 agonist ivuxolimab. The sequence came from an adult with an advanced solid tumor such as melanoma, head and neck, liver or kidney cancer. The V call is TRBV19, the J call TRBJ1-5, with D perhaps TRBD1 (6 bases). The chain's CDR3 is CASMVGGQPQHF. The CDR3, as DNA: TGTGCCAGTATGGTAGGGGGTCAGCCCCAGCATTTT.